This is a list of T cell receptor beta chains from one sample in a study of monozygotic twins with cystic fibrosis. The method was immunoSEQ multiplex PCR; TCRdb's version includes in-frame clones alone and lacks a portion of them. Altogether 15,000 or so clones are present, roughly 84% being singletons, with the ten largest covering more than 0.85%. Sequencing input: blood. These receptors came from a boy aged 5-17 years with cystic fibrosis. CDR3s include the opening cysteine and the closing phenylalanine or tryptophan. The D gene is left open where the match is weak. Clone size appears in some rows only: once, few, many, or a class for an expanded clone.

J gene	V gene	D gene	clone size	CDR3 protein	CDR3 DNA
TRBJ2-1	TRBV19	.	.	CASSPGPMSNEQFF	TGTGCCAGTAGTCCGGGACCCATGTCCAATGAGCAGTTCTTC
TRBJ1-1	TRBV9	.	few	CASSAYLNTEAFF	TGTGCCAGCAGCGCCTACTTGAACACTGAAGCTTTCTTT
TRBJ1-5	TRBV19	TRBD1	.	CASSTTGGRGNQPQHF	TGTGCCAGTAGTACCACAGGGGGCAGGGGCAATCAGCCCCAGCATTTT
TRBJ2-6	TRBV5-5	TRBD1	.	CASSRQGSSGANVLTF	TGTGCCAGCAGCAGACAGGGAAGCTCTGGGGCCAACGTCCTGACTTTC
TRBJ1-1	TRBV5-1	TRBD1	.	CASSLGDSYTEAFF	TGCGCCAGCAGCTTGGGGGACAGCTACACTGAAGCTTTCTTT
TRBJ2-7	TRBV28	TRBD2	.	CASSGAGGRWYEQYF	TGTGCCAGCAGTGGGGCGGGAGGGCGTTGGTACGAGCAGTACTTC
TRBJ2-7	TRBV7-3	.	.	CASSLWTYEQYF	TGTGCCAGCAGCTTATGGACATACGAGCAGTACTTC
TRBJ1-5	TRBV10-3	.	.	CAISDGGNNQPQHF	TGTGCCATCAGTGACGGGGGAAACAATCAGCCCCAGCATTTT
TRBJ1-6	TRBV7-9	.	few	CASSLREYNSPLHF	TGTGCCAGCAGCTTACGCGAGTATAATTCACCCCTCCACTTT
TRBJ2-7	TRBV6-5	.	.	CASSPLGRASYEQYF	TGTGCCAGCAGTCCGCTCGGTAGGGCCTCCTACGAGCAGTACTTC
TRBJ1-3	TRBV6-5	TRBD1	.	CASYTGAGSGNTIYF	TGTGCCAGTTATACAGGGGCTGGCTCTGGAAACACCATATATTTT
TRBJ2-2	TRBV5-1	.	.	CASSLEPSVLGTGELFF	TGCGCCAGCAGCTTGGAGCCCAGTGTGTTAGGTACCGGGGAGCTGTTTTTT
TRBJ1-4	TRBV6-1	.	.	CASSGGPNEKLFF	TGTGCCAGCAGTGGAGGGCCTAATGAAAAACTGTTTTTT
TRBJ1-2	TRBV30	.	.	CAWSPSGVWGYTF	TGTGCCTGGAGTCCATCAGGAGTGTGGGGCTACACCTTC
TRBJ1-1	TRBV28	.	.	CASRETGKVEAFF	TGTGCCAGCAGGGAAACAGGGAAGGTTGAAGCTTTCTTT
TRBJ2-5	TRBV9	.	.	CASSVVGGQETQYF	TGTGCCAGCAGCGTAGTTGGGGGCCAAGAGACCCAGTACTTC
TRBJ2-1	TRBV2	.	.	CASSERRTREFF	TGTGCCAGCAGTGAAAGGAGGACCCGAGAGTTCTTC
TRBJ2-1	TRBV7-9	TRBD2	.	CASSLGGTSGKTEQFF	TGTGCCAGCAGCCTAGGGGGGACTAGCGGTAAAACGGAGCAGTTCTTC
TRBJ1-5	TRBV18	.	.	CASSPTDSNQPQHF	TGTGCCAGCTCACCAACAGATAGCAATCAGCCCCAGCATTTT
TRBJ1-1	TRBV9	.	.	CASSVDRNTEAFF	TGTGCCAGCAGCGTAGACAGAAACACTGAAGCTTTCTTT
TRBJ2-1	TRBV10-1	TRBD2	.	CASSETLLSGNYNEQFF	TGCGCCAGCAGTGAGACGTTATTGAGCGGGAACTACAATGAGCAGTTCTTC
TRBJ1-1	TRBV28	.	once	CASSLLNGYPNTEAFF	TGTGCCAGCAGTTTACTTAACGGCTACCCGAACACTGAAGCTTTCTTT